A selection of T cell receptor beta chains follows, all from one sample in a study of PD-L1 blockade in urothelial cancer. TCRdb keeps only in-frame clones here, not all; method: immunoSEQ multiplex PCR. The sample lists roughly 74,000 clones, about 85% seen once, with 5% to 6% in the top ten. The sequenced sample was PBMCs, obtained around atezolizumab (anti-PD-L1) treatment. The receptors come from a woman aged 70 to 79 with urothelial cancer. Both conserved end residues are part of each CDR3. The D gene is left open where the match is weak. Expanded clones are given a class, and other clones once, few, many or no size at all.

j_call v_call d_call clone_size cdr3_aa cdr3_nt
TRBJ1-1 TRBV5-6 NA NA CASSQLDRQNTEAFF TGTGCCAGCAGCCAACTGGACAGACAGAACACTGAAGCTTTCTTT
TRBJ1-6 TRBV2 NA NA CASSERGYNSPLHF TGTGCCAGCAGTGAACGGGGCTATAATTCACCCCTCCACTTT
TRBJ2-7 TRBV5-1 TRBD1 once CASSLVGQGINEQYF TGCGCCAGCAGCTTGGTAGGACAGGGGATCAACGAGCAGTACTTC
TRBJ2-7 TRBV18 TRBD2 NA CASSPSYSSGATYEQYF TGTGCCAGCTCACCCTCCTACTCGAGCGGGGCGACCTACGAGCAGTACTTC
TRBJ1-1 TRBV2 NA few CASEADQNTEAFF TGTGCCAGCGAGGCCGACCAGAACACTGAAGCTTTCTTT
TRBJ2-5 TRBV25-1 TRBD1 NA CASSGGGQGIETQYF TGTGCCAGCAGTGGGGGTGGACAGGGGATTGAGACCCAGTACTTC
TRBJ2-5 TRBV5-4 TRBD2 NA CASSRDYSETQYF TGTGCCAGCAGCCGGGACTACTCGGAGACCCAGTACTTC
TRBJ1-6 TRBV19 TRBD1 NA CASTGDRANSPLHF TGTGCCAGTACCGGGGACAGGGCTAATTCACCCCTCCACTTT
TRBJ2-5 TRBV7-8 TRBD2 few CASSLRLALQETQYF TGTGCCAGCAGCTTGAGACTAGCCTTGCAAGAGACCCAGTACTTC
TRBJ1-3 TRBV5-6 NA NA CASSDGQPESLSGNTIYF TGTGCCAGCAGCGATGGACAGCCCGAATCCCTCTCTGGAAACACCATATATTTT
TRBJ2-7 TRBV5-1 TRBD1 NA CASAPTPGQGYRPSYEQYF TGCGCCAGCGCACCGACTCCGGGACAGGGGTATCGCCCCTCCTACGAGCAGTACTTC
TRBJ2-1 TRBV4-2 NA once CASSQDGSGALHNEQFF TGTGCCAGCAGCCAAGACGGGTCGGGAGCTCTCCACAATGAGCAGTTCTTC
TRBJ2-5 TRBV11-2 TRBD2 NA CASSLLGGGQETQYF TGTGCCAGCAGCTTGTTGGGGGGAGGGCAAGAGACCCAGTACTTC
TRBJ1-1 TRBV4-2 NA NA CASSQEVSGYTEAFF TGTGCCAGCAGCCAAGAAGTGTCGGGGTACACTGAAGCTTTCTTT
TRBJ1-4 TRBV5-4 NA NA CASSAASTATNEKLFF TGTGCCAGCAGCGCTGCCTCGACAGCAACTAATGAAAAACTGTTTTTT
TRBJ1-2 TRBV27 NA NA CASSPSGHSNYGYTF TGTGCCAGCAGTCCCTCGGGACACTCTAACTATGGCTACACCTTC
TRBJ1-1 TRBV7-8 NA NA CASSPLLLQGTEAFF TGTGCCAGCAGCCCACTCCTTTTACAGGGAACTGAAGCTTTCTTT
TRBJ2-2 TRBV2 NA NA CASTLSATGELFF TGTGCCAGCACCCTCAGTGCCACCGGGGAGCTGTTTTTT
TRBJ2-1 TRBV4-1 TRBD2 once CASSEHPSGGPNNEQFF TGCGCCAGCAGCGAACATCCCTCGGGAGGCCCGAACAATGAGCAGTTCTTC
TRBJ2-1 TRBV19 TRBD2 NA CASTRPGLAGDEQFF TGTGCCAGTACCCGTCCGGGACTAGCGGGAGATGAGCAGTTCTTC
TRBJ2-7 TRBV6-6 TRBD2 NA CASTSGASYEQYF TGTGCCAGCACCAGCGGGGCCTCCTACGAGCAGTACTTC
TRBJ2-3 TRBV7-2 NA NA CASSLRRRISTDTQYF TGTGCCAGCAGCTTAAGGCGGAGGATTAGCACAGATACGCAGTATTTT
TRBJ2-1 TRBV27 NA once CASSSNNEQFF TGTGCCAGCAGTTCAAACAATGAGCAGTTCTTC
TRBJ2-1 TRBV30 TRBD2 once CAWSSGGGKNEQFF TGTGCCTGGAGTTCGGGCGGGGGGAAAAATGAGCAGTTCTTC
TRBJ1-2 TRBV5-5 NA few CASSYWAGNGYTF TGTGCCAGCAGCTACTGGGCAGGGAATGGCTACACCTTC
TRBJ2-2 TRBV11-3 TRBD1 NA CASSINRGLNTGELFF TGTGCCAGCAGCATTAACAGGGGGCTAAACACCGGGGAGCTGTTTTTT
TRBJ1-1 TRBV19 NA NA CASTAPGATEAFF TGTGCCAGTACCGCCCCAGGGGCCACTGAAGCTTTCTTT
TRBJ2-3 TRBV9 NA NA CASSVGILSTDTQYF TGTGCCAGCAGCGTAGGAATACTTAGCACAGATACGCAGTATTTT
TRBJ1-2 TRBV6-6 TRBD1 NA CASSLLDRARDYGYTF TGTGCCAGCAGCCTTCTGGACAGGGCGAGGGACTATGGCTACACCTTC
TRBJ1-5 TRBV5-1 TRBD1 once CASSYQGARNQPQHF TGCGCCAGCAGTTATCAGGGGGCGCGAAATCAGCCCCAGCATTTT
TRBJ1-2 TRBV6-5 NA NA CASSYQGKANGYTF TGTGCCAGCAGTTATCAGGGGAAAGCGAATGGCTACACCTTC
TRBJ2-5 TRBV27 TRBD2 NA CASSMGTRQETQYF TGTGCCAGCAGTATGGGGACTAGACAAGAGACCCAGTACTTC
TRBJ2-7 TRBV29-1 TRBD2 few CSVEWGGNEQYF TGCAGCGTTGAGTGGGGGGGGAACGAGCAGTACTTC
TRBJ2-3 TRBV20-1 NA NA CSARYSDTQYF TGCAGTGCTAGGTACTCAGATACGCAGTATTTT
TRBJ2-3 TRBV19 NA NA CASSQDITDTQYF TGTGCCAGTAGTCAGGATATCACAGATACGCAGTATTTT
TRBJ2-7 TRBV5-4 TRBD2 NA CASSLVVFAGEGYEQYF TGTGCCAGCAGCTTGGTAGTTTTTGCGGGAGAAGGGTACGAGCAGTACTTC
TRBJ1-2 TRBV5-8 TRBD1 NA CASSLFAGTGTYGYTF TGTGCCAGCAGCTTATTCGCCGGGACAGGGACCTATGGCTACACCTTC
TRBJ2-1 TRBV18 TRBD1 NA CASGRTGDNEQFF TGTGCCAGCGGGAGGACAGGGGACAATGAGCAGTTCTTC
TRBJ2-2 TRBV5-6 NA NA CASSLRRPSIGELFF TGTGCCAGCAGCTTGAGGCGGCCTTCGATCGGGGAGCTGTTTTTT
TRBJ2-5 TRBV21-1 NA NA CASSKGNRTGEETQYF TGTGCCAGCAGCAAAGGAAACCGGACAGGAGAAGAGACCCAGTACTTC
TRBJ1-2 TRBV11-2 NA NA CASSFGGRDYGYTF TGTGCCAGCAGCTTCGGCGGCAGAGACTATGGCTACACCTTC
TRBJ1-2 TRBV18 NA NA CASSPPSLRANYGYTF TGTGCCAGCTCACCACCTTCCTTACGAGCTAACTATGGCTACACCTTC
TRBJ2-1 TRBV28 TRBD2 NA CASSLVGLAGGLAYNEQFF TGTGCCAGCAGTTTAGTGGGACTAGCGGGAGGTTTGGCCTACAATGAGCAGTTCTTC
TRBJ2-2 TRBV19 TRBD1 once CASSTTGGSTGELFF TGTGCCAGTAGTACCACAGGGGGTAGCACCGGGGAGCTGTTTTTT
TRBJ2-1 TRBV30 NA NA CAWSLYNEQFF TGTGCCTGGAGTCTTTACAATGAGCAGTTCTTC
TRBJ2-7 TRBV9 TRBD1 NA CASSVAGTQGAYEQYF TGTGCCAGCAGCGTAGCTGGGACCCAGGGGGCCTACGAGCAGTACTTC
TRBJ1-2 TRBV10-3 NA NA CATARGSPYGYTF TGTGCCACAGCTAGGGGGTCGCCTTATGGCTACACCTTC
TRBJ1-4 TRBV10-3 NA NA CAISSHPQRSTNEKLFF TGTGCCATCAGTAGCCACCCTCAGCGGTCAACTAATGAAAAACTGTTTTTT
TRBJ2-7 TRBV19 NA NA CASSDSTGSSYEQYF TGTGCCAGTAGTGATTCCACAGGGAGTTCCTACGAGCAGTACTTC
TRBJ2-2 TRBV5-1 TRBD2 few CASSAGGEAGELFF TGCGCCAGCAGCGCGGGAGGGGAGGCCGGGGAGCTGTTTTTT
TRBJ2-3 TRBV5-1 TRBD2 once CASSSLAGDNSDTQYF TGCGCCAGCAGCTCGTTAGCGGGGGACAATTCAGATACGCAGTATTTT
TRBJ2-5 TRBV30 NA NA CACTRALGLETQYF TGTGCCTGTACGCGGGCTCTCGGTTTGGAGACCCAGTACTTC
TRBJ2-1 TRBV6-6 TRBD2 NA CASSRLAGPNNEQFF TGTGCCAGCAGCCGACTAGCGGGTCCAAACAATGAGCAGTTCTTC
TRBJ2-7 TRBV28 TRBD2 NA CASSSPSGRGSEQYF TGTGCCAGCAGCTCCCCTAGCGGGAGAGGGTCCGAGCAGTACTTC